These 23 T cell receptor beta chains were all obtained from the same sample, sequenced in a study of blood T cell repertoires in COVID-19. Measured with immunoSEQ multiplex PCR; TCRdb has only the in-frame clones, and not every one. The sample has 350,000 to 450,000 clones, approximately 89% seen once; the top ten hold around 0.94%. Sequenced sample: PBMCs or T cells enriched from blood (not recorded which). Receptors were obtained from a woman aged 40 to 55 who had been exposed to COVID-19.

The genes are TRBV7-9 and TRBJ2-1; 10 nucleotides align to TRBD2. Germline V lookup: CDR1 SEHNR, CDR2 FQNEAQ (reference sequence). The J segment lost 0 bases and the V segment lost 6 bases, leaving 14 bases of the junction unmatched. This CDR3 has 19 amino acids. DNA of the CDR3: TGTGCCAGCAGGCCGGTTTTAGCGGGGGGCCTCAGCTCCTACAATGAGCAGTTCTTC. As protein: CASRPVLAGGLSSYNEQFF. Drawing the rest from reference TRBV7-9 and TRBJ2-1, the complete variable domain is DTGVSQNPRHKITKRGQNVTFRCDPISEHNRLYWYRQTLGQGPEFLTYFQNEAQLEKSRLLSDRFSAERPKGSFSTLEIQRTEQGDSAMYLCASRPVLAGGLSSYNEQFFGPGTRLTVL.

The CDR3 loop is CASSLSAGATGGYTF. The CDR3 bases are TGTGCCAGCAGCCTCTCCGCGGGCGCCACGGGAGGCTACACCTTC. This rearrangement joins TRBV9 to TRBJ1-2, with D uncertain. Germline assignment: CDR1 SGDLS and CDR2 YYNGEE. V shed 4 bases and J shed 8 bases, with 21 bases lying between them. There are 15 residues in the CDR3.

This clone appeared once. The chain joins TRBV15 to TRBJ2-3; D is possibly TRBD2 (5 bases). Germline CDR1 and CDR2: LNHNV and YYDKDF (reference sequence). The CDR3 contains 16 residues. V was clipped by 0 bases and J by 3 bases, with 13 bases between them. The CDR3 loop reads CATSRDVERRTDTQYF. DNA of the CDR3: TGTGCCACCAGCAGAGATGTGGAGCGGCGGACAGATACGCAGTATTTT.

The rearrangement joins TRBV18 to TRBJ1-2, with a possible D match to TRBD1 (5 bases). V lost 0 bases and J 4 bases, leaving 12 bases between the germline ends. The CDR3 length is 15 residues. Germline CDR1 KGHSH, CDR2 LQKENI. CDR3 sequence (DNA): TGTGCCAGCTCACCACCGGGACTCCAGGGCTATGGCTACACCTTC. This translates into CASSPPGLQGYGYTF.

This rearrangement joins TRBV19 to TRBJ1-1; 7 bases are shared with TRBD1. Germline CDR1 and CDR2: LNHDA and SQIVND (reference sequence). CDR3 length: 16 amino acids. V dropped 7 bases and J dropped 0; count of bases not matched to a gene: 11. CDR3 nucleotides: TGTGCCAGTACCAAACCGACAGGGTACATGAACACTGAAGCTTTCTTT. This codes for CASTKPTGYMNTEAFF.

The chain links TRBV2 to TRBJ1-1; D remains ambiguous. CDR3 size: 12 residues. CDR1 is SNHLY, CDR2 FYNNEI, per germline. Deletions cut 7 bases from V and 4 bases from J, with 10 bases between. The CDR3 loop is CASTGEGTEAFF. Here the CDR3 DNA reads TGTGCCAGCACTGGGGAGGGCACTGAAGCTTTCTTT.

V and J are TRBV24-1 and TRBJ2-3, with 7 bases identical to TRBD2. The germline V gene has CDR1 KGHDR and CDR2 SFDVKD. CDR3 length: 17 residues. J lost 3 bases, V lost 5 bases, and 13 bases had no gene match. Here the CDR3 reads CATSALGGGERTDTQYF. For the CDR3, the DNA is TGTGCCACCAGTGCCCTTGGGGGAGGGGAGCGTACAGATACGCAGTATTTT.

V gene TRBV2 combines with J gene TRBJ1-3; D is perhaps TRBD1 (6 bases). The CDR3 has 15 amino acids. The V end lost 8 bases, the J end lost 4 bases, and 18 bases lay between the germline ends. Germline V gene data show CDR1 as SNHLY and CDR2 as FYNNEI. Here the CDR3 DNA reads TGTGCCAGCGTCCCCCAGGGGTTTCGGGGAAACACCATATATTTT. Residues: CASVPQGFRGNTIYF.

V usage is TRBV24-1 and J usage is TRBJ1-5, with D possibly TRBD1 on 5 matching bases. Trimming took off 2 bases at V and 0 bases at J, with 7 bases between the two ends. CDR3 length: 15 amino acids. Germline CDR1 and CDR2: KGHDR and SFDVKD. The CDR3 region is CATSDSGYSNQPQHF. For the CDR3, the DNA is TGTGCCACCAGTGATTCAGGGTATAGCAATCAGCCCCAGCATTTT.

V is TRBV7-8 and J is TRBJ2-7, with no clear D. CDR1 SGHVS and CDR2 FQNEAQ come from the germline V gene. With 2 bases removed from V and 6 bases from J, the gap between germline ends came to 14 bases. This CDR3 comprises 14 residues. The DNA of the CDR3 is TGTGCCAGCAGCTTAACCGGGTTAATCGGCGAGCAGTACTTC. Its protein product is CASSLTGLIGEQYF.

The chain uses TRBV29-1 and TRBJ1-3, with TRBD1 matching 8 bases. The CDR3 contains 14 residues. Germline-derived CDR1 and CDR2 are SQVTM and ANQGSEA. V was clipped by 6 bases and J by 2 bases; unmatched bases: 6. The CDR3 DNA is TGCAGCGTGGCATCAGGGGGCACTGGAAACACCATATATTTT. This sequence encodes CSVASGGTGNTIYF.

The chain couples TRBV5-8 to TRBJ1-2, with TRBD1 matching 7 bases. CDR1 and CDR2 from the germline V gene are SGHTS and YDEGEE. With 1 base clipped from V and 4 bases from J, the junction kept 10 bases outside the gene matches. The CDR3 runs to 16 residues. The CDR3, as DNA: TGTGCCAGCAGCTTGAATCCAGGGGGGAGAGGCTATGGCTACACCTTC. Its protein product is CASSLNPGGRGYGYTF.

The V call is TRBV7-2, the J call TRBJ2-7, with a tentative D call TRBD2 (6 bases). The germline V gene has CDR1 SGHTA and CDR2 FQGNSA. The CDR3 length is 15 residues. V dropped 1 base and J dropped 3 bases, with 13 bases sitting between them. The CDR3 nucleotides read TGTGCCAGCAGCTTAGGGGTTAGCGGCAGCTACGAGCAGTACTTC. Translating gives CASSLGVSGSYEQYF.

The DNA of the CDR3 is TGTGCCAGCAGGGGGGACTTCTATGCTGAAGCTTTCTTT. Protein: CASRGDFYAEAFF. V and J are TRBV5-5 and TRBJ1-1; possible D gene TRBD1, 5 bases. Trimming removed 5 bases at V and 6 bases at J, with 14 bases between. This CDR3 has 13 amino acids. Germline CDR1 SGHKS, CDR2 YYEKEE (reference sequence).

In this sample, this clone turned up a few times. The gene calls are TRBV11-1 and TRBJ1-1; 8 nucleotides align to TRBD1. The V segment lost 5 bases and the J segment 9 bases; nucleotides outside the gene matches: 5. Germline V lookup: CDR1 SGHAT, CDR2 FQDESV (reference sequence). CDR3 length: 12 residues. CDR3 region: CASSLDRGQAFF. CDR3 nucleotides: TGTGCCAGCAGCCTAGACAGGGGCCAAGCTTTCTTT.

This chain connects TRBV27 to TRBJ2-2; no clear D gene. The V gene's germline CDR1 is MNHEY and CDR2 SMNVEV (reference sequence). Deletions cut 3 bases from V and 4 bases from J, with 3 bases between. The CDR3 has 12 residues. The CDR3 protein is CASSFITGELFF. The CDR3 nucleotides read TGTGCCAGCAGTTTCATCACCGGGGAGCTGTTTTTT.

This chain links TRBV11-2 with TRBJ1-1; D is unclear. Germline V gene lookup returns CDR1 SGHAT and CDR2 FQNNGV. The V gene lost 0 bases and the J gene lost 5 bases, with 13 bases spanning the gap. CDR3 size: 15 residues. This chain's CDR3 is CASSLDGRTGTEAFF. CDR3 DNA sequence: TGTGCCAGCAGCTTAGATGGGCGGACGGGGACTGAAGCTTTCTTT.

The V and J genes are TRBV6-5 and TRBJ1-1; TRBD1 matches at 7 bases. This CDR3 is 15 amino acids long. CDR1 is MNHEY and CDR2 is SVGAGI in the germline V gene. V was pared by 6 bases and J by 2 bases, with 9 bases of the junction left unmatched. The CDR3 sequence: CASRMRQGVNTEAFF. As DNA, the CDR3 is TGTGCCAGCAGGATGCGACAGGGCGTAAACACTGAAGCTTTCTTT.

This clone was picked up a small number of times. The gene calls are TRBV9 and TRBJ2-1, with TRBD2 matching over 14 bases. This CDR3 comprises 18 residues. Germline trimming cut 1 base from V and 6 bases from J; bases unmatched to any gene: 9. The germline V gene encodes CDR1 SGDLS and CDR2 YYNGEE. In DNA, the CDR3 is TGTGCCAGCAGCGTAAGGGGGGTAGGACTAGCGGGAGGCAATGAGCAGTTCTTC. Amino acid sequence: CASSVRGVGLAGGNEQFF. The entire variable domain, with the rest obtained from reference TRBV9 and TRBJ2-1, is as follows: DSGVTQTPKHLITATGQRVTLRCSPRSGDLSVYWYQQSLDQGLQFLIQYYNGEERAKGNILERFSAQQFPDLHSELNLSSLELGDSALYFCASSVRGVGLAGGNEQFFGPGTRLTVL.

The chain has TRBV19 and TRBJ2-2; D is unclear. V lost 4 bases and J 5 bases, leaving 11 bases between the germline ends. CDR1 and CDR2 (germline): LNHDA, SQIVND (reference sequence). CDR3 length: 14 amino acids. CDR3 nucleotide sequence: TGTGCCAGTAGTAAATACAGAGATACCGGGGAGCTGTTTTTT. Protein sequence: CASSKYRDTGELFF.

This clone showed up just once. The rearrangement links TRBV7-9 to TRBJ1-2; D possibly corresponds to TRBD1 (5 bases). CDR3 length equals 16 residues. V shed 1 base and J shed 2 bases, with 14 bases lying between them. From germline, CDR1 is SEHNR and CDR2 FQNEAQ (reference sequence). The CDR3 loop reads CASSLGSTAPNYGYTF. The CDR3 DNA reads as TGTGCCAGCAGCTTAGGCTCGACAGCCCCAAACTATGGCTACACCTTC.

The chain joins TRBV5-6 to TRBJ1-2; TRBD1 matches at 9 bases. The CDR3 spans 14 residues. V gave up 2 bases and J gave up 8 bases; unmatched junction bases: 7. The germline gives CDR1 SGHDT, CDR2 YYEEEE. DNA of the CDR3: TGTGCCAGCAGCTTCAACAGGGGGCGCCGGGGCTACACCTTC. Protein product: CASSFNRGRRGYTF.

The V and J genes are TRBV25-1 and TRBJ1-5; the match to TRBD1 covers 10 bases. The CDR3 has 14 amino acids. Germline values: CDR1 MGHDK, CDR2 SYGVNS. V shed 3 bases, J shed 6 bases, and the junction held 2 bases outside the gene matches. The CDR3 spells CASSETGGGQPQHF. The CDR3 DNA follows: TGTGCCAGCAGTGAGACAGGGGGCGGTCAGCCCCAGCATTTT. Drawing the rest from reference TRBV25-1 and TRBJ1-5, the complete variable domain is EADIYQTPRYLVIGTGKKITLECSQTMGHDKMYWYQQDPGMELHLIHYSYGVNSTEKGDLSSESTVSRIRTEHFPLTLESARPSHTSQYLCASSETGGGQPQHFGDGTRLSIL.